This T cell receptor beta chain was sequenced in a study of Tregs in tolerant kidney transplant recipients. About the research overall: Sorting of CD4+CD25+CD127- cells followed approximately three-day belatacept mixed lymphocyte reactions, sometimes with roughly five-day graft donor restimulation. Sorting used antibodies to exclude donor cells. Regarding the study as a whole: Validation in larger populations is needed because few patients were studied.

Notes on this clone: Its antigen remains unknown.

Germline V CDR1 and CDR2: SNHLY, FYNNEI. The V and J ends lost 4 bases and 2 bases, in that order; junction bases with no gene match: 3. This CDR3 is 15 amino acids long. Produced via immunoSEQ multiplex PCR; TCRdb's table is partial and in-frame only. The sample has under 50,000 clones; roughly 95% are singletons. The sequenced sample consisted of Tregs from blood cultured with allogeneic cells. This chain uses TRBV2 with TRBJ2-5, with 11 bases matching TRBD2. This clonotype was sampled from a human donor in good health. The CDR3 nucleotides read TGTGCCAGCAGTGTGACTAGCGGGGAACAAGAGACCCAGTACTTC. Translating gives CASSVTSGEQETQYF.